Shown below are 28 T cell receptor beta chains from a single sample sequenced in a study of shared clonotypes between healthy human individuals. The method was immunoSEQ multiplex PCR; TCRdb's version includes in-frame clones alone and lacks a portion of them. The sample holds millions of clones, 93% seen once. Material: naive CD4+ T cells from PBMCs. The sample's subset: CD45RA+ positively selected. These TCRs come from a man between 18 and 29 years old in good health. Some clones in this sample may be carry-over from other donors' samples.

This clone has only a few counts. This sequence joins TRBV29-1 and TRBJ1-1, with 7 bases matching TRBD1. There are 14 residues in the CDR3. Germline V CDR1 and CDR2: SQVTM, ANQGSEA. Trimming at V came to 6 bases and at J to 4 bases, leaving 11 bases not matched to a gene. Here the CDR3 DNA reads TGCAGCGTCCCCCCTAGAGGGGGCAGCACTGAAGCTTTCTTT. It specifies CSVPPRGGSTEAFF. Variable domain in full (rest from reference TRBV29-1 and TRBJ1-1): SAVISQKPSRDICQRGTSLTIQCQVDSQVTMMFWYRQQPGQSLTLIATANQGSEATYESGFVIDKFPISRPNLTFSTLTVSNMSPEDSSIYLCSVPPRGGSTEAFFGQGTRLTVV.

The table lists this clone with a count of one. The chain links TRBV29-1 to TRBJ2-5, with 11 nucleotides matching TRBD2. Germline CDR1 reads SQVTM; CDR2 reads ANQGSEA. Germline trimming cut 6 bases from V and 5 bases from J; bases unmatched to any gene: 11. The CDR3 sequence is 15 residues long. The CDR3 loop reads CSVTPTSGTRETQYF. The CDR3 nucleotides read TGCAGCGTCACCCCGACTAGCGGGACTCGCGAGACCCAGTACTTC.

The chain joins TRBV7-2 to TRBJ2-1, with D maybe TRBD2 (5 bases). The CDR3 spans 14 residues. Per germline, CDR1 SGHTA and CDR2 FQGNSA. V lost 5 bases and J 8 bases, leaving 16 bases between the germline ends. CDR3 DNA sequence: TGTGCCAGCAGCCTTGGACTTTGGTTCGATGAGCAGTTCTTC. This translates into CASSLGLWFDEQFF.

This chain uses TRBV5-1 with TRBJ2-7, with unresolved D. Germline CDR1 SGHRS, CDR2 YFSETQ. V gave up 3 bases and J gave up 5 bases, with 12 bases separating them. The CDR3 length is 13 residues. The CDR3: CASSWKDRDEQYF. The DNA for the CDR3 is TGCGCCAGCAGCTGGAAGGATCGGGACGAGCAGTACTTC.

The V call is TRBV4-2, the J call TRBJ1-2; D is unresolved. This CDR3 contains 13 residues. Germline CDR1 LGHNA, CDR2 YNFKEQ. V lost 4 bases and J lost 6, with 12 bases in between. Here the CDR3 DNA reads TGTGCCAGCAGCCCCCCCCGGGGTGATGGCTACACCTTC. Its translation: CASSPPRGDGYTF.

This chain uses TRBV4-2 with TRBJ2-3; D might be TRBD1 or TRBD2, each matching 7 bases. The length of the CDR3 is 17 residues. The V gene lost 4 bases and the J gene lost 1 base, with 18 bases spanning the gap. Germline V lookup: CDR1 LGHNA, CDR2 YNFKEQ. The DNA for the CDR3 is TGTGCCAGCAGCCTCAGGGGGGGCCCAGGGGGCACAGATACGCAGTATTTT. Protein: CASSLRGGPGGTDTQYF.

The chain uses TRBV28 and TRBJ2-1, with D tentatively TRBD2 (5 bases). The V end was cut by 4 bases, the J end by 7 bases, with 17 bases between. Germline CDR1 reads MDHEN; CDR2 reads SYDVKM. The CDR3 consists of 15 residues. The CDR3: CASSSDPGIRNEQFF. The CDR3 DNA is TGTGCCAGCAGTTCAGATCCCGGGATTAGGAATGAGCAGTTCTTC.

The chain couples TRBV27 to TRBJ2-5; tentative D call: TRBD2 (6 bases). TRBJ2-7 matches the DNA end more closely, so the J call is doubtful. Germline CDR1 and CDR2: MNHEY and SMNVEV (reference sequence). The CDR3 runs 17 residues. The chain's CDR3 is CASSLQVRSGQTYEQYF. CDR3 coding DNA: TGTGCCAGCAGCCTACAGGTGAGAAGCGGGCAGACCTACGAGCAGTACTTC.

V and J are TRBV28 and TRBJ2-7; weak D call: TRBD2 (5 bases). V was clipped by 5 bases and J by 0 bases, with 17 bases between them. CDR1 and CDR2 from the germline V gene are MDHEN and SYDVKM. CDR3 length: 16 amino acids. The CDR3 protein is CASSTLGGGISYEQYF. The CDR3 nucleotides read TGTGCCAGCAGTACCCTTGGCGGAGGCATCTCCTACGAGCAGTACTTC.

The CDR3 is CASSNQPARLEAFF. The DNA for the CDR3 is TGTGCCAGCAGCAACCAACCCGCCCGGCTTGAAGCTTTCTTT. V gene TRBV14 combines with J gene TRBJ1-1, with D hard to call. V gave up 5 bases and J gave up 7 bases, with 17 bases separating them. Germline V gene sequence: CDR1 SGHDN, CDR2 FVKESK. This CDR3 region has 14 residues.

The rearrangement links TRBV7-6 to TRBJ2-1; possible D gene TRBD2, 6 bases. CDR3 length: 17 amino acids. Germline CDR1 and CDR2: SGHVS and FNYEAQ. Trimming shortened V by 5 bases and J by 0 bases, and 17 bases separated the two germline ends. DNA for the CDR3: TGTGCCAGCAGCCGAAGGAGGGACCTTAGCTCCTACAATGAGCAGTTCTTC. This gives the protein CASSRRRDLSSYNEQFF.

The chain couples TRBV7-9 to TRBJ2-7, with no clear D. The CDR3 sequence is 14 residues long. Germline V lookup: CDR1 SEHNR, CDR2 FQNEAQ (reference sequence). V dropped 0 bases and J dropped 7 bases, with 13 bases sitting between them. The CDR3 DNA reads as TGTGCCAGCAGCTTAGCACCCAGGCCTAGGGAGCAGTACTTC. Residues: CASSLAPRPREQYF.

Only one count was recorded for this clone. The same CDR3 also results from other DNA sequences found in this sample. J is TRBJ2-1 and V is TRBV5-1, with a possible D match to TRBD2 (6 bases). Trimming took 3 bases from V and 1 from J, leaving 8 bases between them. Germline V gene lookup returns CDR1 SGHRS and CDR2 YFSETQ. This CDR3 contains 14 residues. CDR3 nucleotides: TGCGCCAGCAGCTACGGGAGTTCCTACAATGAGCAGTTCTTC. This encodes CASSYGSSYNEQFF.

On this clone: The same CDR3 also results from other DNA sequences found in this sample. The V and J genes are TRBV5-1 and TRBJ2-5; D gene uncertain. The CDR3 covers 14 residues. The germline V gene encodes CDR1 SGHRS and CDR2 YFSETQ. Between the trimmed V and J ends, which lost 0 bases and 2 bases, there was a span of 8 bases. The CDR3 here is CASSLGPEQETQYF. DNA of the CDR3: TGCGCCAGCAGCTTGGGCCCAGAACAAGAGACCCAGTACTTC.

The chain joins TRBV9 to TRBJ2-1, with D unclear. Deletions cut 4 bases from V and 1 base from J, with 12 bases between. The CDR3 consists of 15 residues. The germline V gene has CDR1 SGDLS and CDR2 YYNGEE. The CDR3 is CASSMGIVSYNEQFF. The CDR3 DNA reads TGTGCCAGCAGCATGGGAATAGTATCCTACAATGAGCAGTTCTTC.

This chain links TRBV5-1 with TRBJ2-2, with 9 bases fitting TRBD2. With 6 bases clipped from V and 0 bases from J, the junction kept 6 bases outside the gene matches. This CDR3 spans 16 amino acids. Germline values: CDR1 SGHRS, CDR2 YFSETQ. The DNA for the CDR3 is TGCGCCAGCACCTTCCTAGCGGGATCGAACACCGGGGAGCTGTTTTTT. This gives the protein CASTFLAGSNTGELFF.

The rearrangement uses TRBV7-2 and TRBJ1-2; perhaps TRBD1 as D (5 bases). This CDR3 is built from 15 residues. From germline, CDR1 is SGHTA and CDR2 FQGNSA. Trimming stripped 3 bases from V and 4 bases from J, with 15 bases between. The CDR3 DNA is TGTGCCAGCAGCTTGGGCAGGGCGTTGGCCTATGGCTACACCTTC. Its translation is CASSLGRALAYGYTF.

The gene calls are TRBV6-5 and TRBJ1-3; TRBD1 matches 7 bases. Germline V gene sequence: CDR1 MNHEY, CDR2 SVGAGI. The CDR3 loop spans 15 amino acids. The V segment lost 6 bases and the J segment 0 bases; nucleotides outside the gene matches: 5. CDR3 in DNA: TGTGCCAGCAGGGGGGACAGCCTCTCTGGAAACACCATATATTTT. This gives the protein CASRGDSLSGNTIYF.

The chain couples TRBV2 to TRBJ2-7; D unclear. CDR1 is SNHLY, CDR2 FYNNEI, per germline. Between the trimmed V and J ends, which lost 0 bases and 7 bases, there was a span of 10 bases. This CDR3 has 13 residues. The CDR3 DNA reads as TGTGCCAGCAGTGAAGCTCTGACGGGTGAGCAGTACTTC. Encoded protein: CASSEALTGEQYF.

The chain employs TRBV6-1 and TRBJ1-2; no clear D. Trimming cost V 5 bases and J 4 bases, with 8 bases left between them. The CDR3 length is 12 residues. Germline V gene sequence: CDR1 MNHNS, CDR2 SASEGT. The CDR3, as DNA: TGTGCCAGCAGTCAAGACACCTATGGCTACACCTTC. Translating gives CASSQDTYGYTF.

This clone has only one observation. This chain connects TRBV6-1 to TRBJ2-7, with 7 bases identical to TRBD2. Losses at the gene ends were 4 bases for V and 5 bases for J; bases not matched to a gene: 11. CDR3 length equals 15 residues. In germline, CDR1 is MNHNS, CDR2 SASEGT. The CDR3: CASSVGLQRLNEQYF. In DNA form, the CDR3 reads TGTGCCAGCAGTGTGGGACTACAGCGGTTGAACGAGCAGTACTTC.

This clone was detected only once. CDR3 DNA sequence: TGTGCCATCAGTGAGTCGATCCAGCTACAGCTCTCTGGAAACACCATATATTTT. It translates to CAISESIQLQLSGNTIYF. V is TRBV10-3 and J is TRBJ1-3; D call uncertain. Germline CDR1 ENHRY, CDR2 SYGVKD. CDR3 length equals 18 residues. Between the trimmed V and J ends, which lost 0 bases and 0 bases, there was a span of 15 bases.

This clone was seen a single time. The chain joins TRBV7-9 to TRBJ1-4; maybe TRBD1 (5 bases). The V end was cut by 5 bases, the J end by 0 bases, with 7 bases between. The CDR3 is 14 amino acids. Germline V CDR1 and CDR2: SEHNR, FQNEAQ (reference sequence). CDR3 DNA: TGTGCCAGCAGCCAAGGGGCAACTAATGAAAAACTGTTTTTT. Translation: CASSQGATNEKLFF.

Remarks on this clone: At the DNA level, this CDR3 is encoded by other sequences in the same sample as well. The genes are TRBV5-1 and TRBJ2-7; 8 nucleotides match TRBD1. CDR3 length: 14 amino acids. CDR1 and CDR2 from the germline V gene are SGHRS and YFSETQ. Trimming at V came to 2 bases and at J to 3 bases, leaving 4 bases not matched to a gene. The CDR3 loop is CASSFGTGGYEQYF. DNA of the CDR3: TGCGCCAGCAGCTTCGGTACAGGGGGCTACGAGCAGTACTTC.

The rearrangement joins TRBV6-5 to TRBJ1-2; 8 positions match TRBD1. J lost 6 bases, V lost 5 bases, and 5 bases had no gene match. The CDR3 is 13 amino acids. Germline V gives CDR1 MNHEY, CDR2 SVGAGI. The CDR3 region is CASSRNRGDGYTF. CDR3 sequence (DNA): TGTGCCAGCAGTCGTAACAGGGGGGATGGCTACACCTTC.

J is TRBJ1-2 and V is TRBV11-2, with D unresolved. V lost 7 bases and J lost 5, with 14 bases in between. From germline, CDR1 is SGHAT and CDR2 FQNNGV. The CDR3 extends over 13 amino acids. Here the CDR3 reads CASTPIVAYGYTF. The CDR3 nucleotides are TGTGCCAGCACCCCGATTGTGGCTTATGGCTACACCTTC.

V is TRBV5-1 and J is TRBJ2-3, with 9 bases that match TRBD1. The V segment lost 0 bases and the J segment 5 bases; nucleotides outside the gene matches: 7. Germline lookup yields CDR1 SGHRS and CDR2 YFSETQ. This CDR3 is built from 16 residues. CDR3 DNA sequence: TGCGCCAGCAGCTTGGCCCTGCGGGACAGGGAAGATACGCAGTATTTT. It encodes CASSLALRDREDTQYF.

The V gene is TRBV28, the J gene TRBJ2-1, with D perhaps assigned TRBD1 or TRBD2 (5 bases each). V was cut by 7 bases and J by 2 bases, with 12 bases left in between. Germline assignment: CDR1 MDHEN and CDR2 SYDVKM. This CDR3 has 14 amino acids. The CDR3 reads CASNGDRTYNEQFF. CDR3 DNA: TGTGCCAGCAACGGGGACCGAACCTACAATGAGCAGTTCTTC.